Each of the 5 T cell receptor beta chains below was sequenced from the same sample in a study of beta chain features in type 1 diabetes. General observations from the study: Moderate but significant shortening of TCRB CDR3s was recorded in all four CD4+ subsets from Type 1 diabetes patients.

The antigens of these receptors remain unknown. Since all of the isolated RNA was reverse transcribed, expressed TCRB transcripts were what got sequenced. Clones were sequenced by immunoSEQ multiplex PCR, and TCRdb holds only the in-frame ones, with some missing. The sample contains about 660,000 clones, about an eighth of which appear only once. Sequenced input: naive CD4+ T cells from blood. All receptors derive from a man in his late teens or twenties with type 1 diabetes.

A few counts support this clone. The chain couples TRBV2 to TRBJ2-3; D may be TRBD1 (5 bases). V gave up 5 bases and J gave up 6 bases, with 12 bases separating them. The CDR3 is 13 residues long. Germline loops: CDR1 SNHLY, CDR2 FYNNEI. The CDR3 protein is CASSNESGDTQYF. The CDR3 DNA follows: TGTGCCAGCAGTAACGAGTCAGGGGATACGCAGTATTTT.

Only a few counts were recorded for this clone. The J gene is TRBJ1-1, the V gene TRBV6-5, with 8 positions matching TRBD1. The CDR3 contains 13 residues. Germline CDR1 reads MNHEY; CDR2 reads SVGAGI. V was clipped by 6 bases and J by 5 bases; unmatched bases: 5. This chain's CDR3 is CASRDRVRTEAFF. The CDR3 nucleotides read TGTGCCAGCAGGGACAGGGTGCGAACTGAAGCTTTCTTT.

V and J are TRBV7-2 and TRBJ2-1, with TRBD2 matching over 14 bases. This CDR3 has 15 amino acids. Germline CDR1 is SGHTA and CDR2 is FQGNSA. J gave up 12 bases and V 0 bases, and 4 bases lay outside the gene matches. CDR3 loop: CASSLAPTSGRGQFF. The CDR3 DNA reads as TGTGCCAGCAGCTTAGCCCCGACTAGCGGGAGGGGGCAGTTCTTC.

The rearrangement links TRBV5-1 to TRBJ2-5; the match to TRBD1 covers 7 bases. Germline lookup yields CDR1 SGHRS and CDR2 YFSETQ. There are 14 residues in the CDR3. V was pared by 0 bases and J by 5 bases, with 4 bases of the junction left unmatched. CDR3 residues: CASSLADRAETQYF. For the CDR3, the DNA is TGCGCCAGCAGCTTGGCCGACAGGGCTGAGACCCAGTACTTC.

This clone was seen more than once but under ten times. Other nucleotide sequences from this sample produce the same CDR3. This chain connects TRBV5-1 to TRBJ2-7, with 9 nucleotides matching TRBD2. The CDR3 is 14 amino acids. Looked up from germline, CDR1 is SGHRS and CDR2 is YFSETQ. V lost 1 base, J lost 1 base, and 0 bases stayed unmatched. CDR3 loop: CASSLTSGSYEQYF. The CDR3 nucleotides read TGCGCCAGCAGCTTGACTAGCGGGTCCTACGAGCAGTACTTC.